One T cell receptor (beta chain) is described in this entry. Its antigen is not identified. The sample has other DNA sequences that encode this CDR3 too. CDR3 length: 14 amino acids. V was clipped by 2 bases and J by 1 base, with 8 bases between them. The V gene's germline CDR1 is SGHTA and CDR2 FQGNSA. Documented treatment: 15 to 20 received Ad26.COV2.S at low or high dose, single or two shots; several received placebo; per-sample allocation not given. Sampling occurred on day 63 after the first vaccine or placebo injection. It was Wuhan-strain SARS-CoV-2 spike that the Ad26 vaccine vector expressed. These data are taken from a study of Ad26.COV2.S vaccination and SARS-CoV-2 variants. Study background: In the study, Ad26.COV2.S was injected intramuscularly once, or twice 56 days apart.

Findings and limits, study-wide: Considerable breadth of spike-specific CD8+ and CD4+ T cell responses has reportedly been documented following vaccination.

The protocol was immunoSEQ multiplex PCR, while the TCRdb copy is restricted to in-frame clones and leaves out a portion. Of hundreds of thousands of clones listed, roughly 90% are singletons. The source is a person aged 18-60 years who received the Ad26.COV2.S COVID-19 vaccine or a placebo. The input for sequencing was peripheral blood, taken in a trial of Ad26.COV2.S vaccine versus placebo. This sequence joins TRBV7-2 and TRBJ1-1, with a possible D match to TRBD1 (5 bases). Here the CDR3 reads CASSLQGGNTEAFF. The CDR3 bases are TGTGCCAGCAGCTTACAGGGAGGGAACACTGAAGCTTTCTTT.